The 6 T cell receptor beta chains given below trace back to one sample, sequenced in a study of CD8 T cells in Susac syndrome. Reverse transcription of 0.5 to 1 ug RNA used random hexamers. Via MiXCR, TCRdb re-called the immunoSEQ multiplex PCR reads, giving one row per CDR3 protein. This sample has more than 85,000 distinct CDR3 sequences; just under 95% occur once, and the top ten carry less than 0.4%. The sequencing input was CD4+ T cells from PBMCs. These receptors were obtained from a human donor with Susac syndrome.

This clonotype was seen only once. This chain links TRBV14 with TRBJ2-7; D uncertain. The V end lost 0 bases, the J end lost 9 bases, and 12 bases lay between the germline ends. In germline, CDR1 is SGHDN, CDR2 FVKESK. The CDR3 contains 13 residues. The CDR3 nucleotides read TGTGCCAGCAGCCAAGACGTATCCACCAGGCAGTACTTC. Its protein is CASSQDVSTRQYF.

The chain combines TRBV5-6 with TRBJ2-3; TRBD2 matches at 11 bases. The germline CDR1 and CDR2 sequences are SGHDT and YYEEEE. This CDR3 contains 15 residues. Unmatched junction bases numbered 5, after V lost 1 base and J lost 7 bases. In DNA form, the CDR3 reads TGTGCCAGCAGCTTGACTAGCGGGGGTCTAAATACGCAGTATTTT. It codes for CASSLTSGGLNTQYF.

The chain uses TRBV7-9 and TRBJ1-1, with a weak D call TRBD1 (5 bases). There are 14 residues in the CDR3. From germline, CDR1 is SEHNR and CDR2 FQNEAQ (reference sequence). Trimming shortened V by 0 bases and J by 5 bases, and 10 bases separated the two germline ends. The CDR3 region is CASSLARARTEAFF. The CDR3 region has the DNA TGTGCCAGCAGCTTAGCCAGGGCCCGAACTGAAGCTTTCTTT.

This chain connects TRBV6-6 to TRBJ2-1; 14 nucleotides line up with TRBD2. CDR1 MNHNY and CDR2 SVGAGI come from the germline V gene (reference sequence). The CDR3 consists of 14 residues. V shed 2 bases, J shed 14 bases, and the junction held 5 bases outside the gene matches. The CDR3 here is CASSYPQTSGGEFF. DNA of the CDR3: TGTGCCAGCAGTTACCCCCAGACTAGCGGGGGGGAGTTCTTC.

V is TRBV15 and J is TRBJ1-2; 8 nucleotides match TRBD1. CDR1 and CDR2 from the germline V gene are LNHNV and YYDKDF (reference sequence). The CDR3 runs 14 residues. Trimming removed 3 bases from V and 2 bases from J; junction bases left unmatched: 2. The CDR3 here is CATSRDRVNYGYTF. The DNA for the CDR3 is TGTGCCACCAGCAGGGACAGGGTAAACTATGGCTACACCTTC.

The chain joins TRBV29-1 to TRBJ2-3; 12 bases agree with TRBD2. The CDR3 runs to 16 residues. Unmatched junction bases numbered 6, after V lost 1 base and J lost 4 bases. Germline CDR1 and CDR2: SQVTM and ANQGSEA. CDR3 amino acids: CSVEGGLAGGPDTQYF. DNA for the CDR3: TGCAGCGTTGAAGGCGGGCTAGCGGGGGGGCCAGATACGCAGTATTTT.